This T cell receptor beta chain appears in the sequencing data of a study of OX40 agonist ivuxolimab in advanced cancers. About the study: As their treatment, patients were administered ivuxolimab, an agonistic anti-OX40 (CD134) antibody. The study reported partial responses in three patients: one hepatocellular carcinoma, two cutaneous melanoma. Notes on the study in general: CD4+ and CD8+ T cells in blood underwent clonal expansion by week 6 at 0.1 to 3.0 mg/kg.

Patients were excluded for autoimmune disease history or systemic immunosuppression. A note on this clone: Its antigen is unknown.

Data came from immunoSEQ multiplex PCR; TCRdb stores just in-frame clones and leaves some out. This repertoire shows 58,000 or so clones, approximately 87% found once; its top ten account for 2.5% to 4%. V was cut by 2 bases and J by 3 bases, with 7 bases left in between. Germline CDR1 MNHEY, CDR2 SMNVEV (reference sequence). The CDR3 loop spans 13 amino acids. This specimen consisted of CD4+ or CD8+ T cells sorted from blood, obtained in a trial of the OX40 agonist ivuxolimab. This sequence joins TRBV27 and TRBJ2-5; D gene ambiguous. The sequence was obtained from an adult with an advanced solid tumor such as melanoma, head and neck, liver or kidney cancer. CDR3 region: CASSLRPEETQYF. The CDR3 region has the DNA TGTGCCAGCAGTTTAAGGCCGGAAGAGACCCAGTACTTC.